A selection of T cell receptor beta chains follows, all from one sample in a study of OX40 agonist ivuxolimab in advanced cancers. Profiling relied on immunoSEQ multiplex PCR, and the TCRdb table lists in-frame clones only, not all of them. The table has almost 85,000 clones, nearly 95% seen once. The input for sequencing was CD4+ or CD8+ T cells sorted from blood, taken in a trial of the OX40 agonist ivuxolimab. These receptors were obtained from an adult with an advanced solid tumor such as melanoma, head and neck, liver or kidney cancer. The CDR3 runs from the conserved cysteine through the conserved F or W. The order of the fields is CDR3 DNA, CDR3 protein, clone size, V gene, J gene, D gene. The D gene is left open where the match is weak. A row's size may be missing; if present it is once, few, many or a size class.

cdr3_nt: TGTGCCAGCAGGATAGCGGGTTCGCGCACAGATACGCAGTATTTT
cdr3_aa: CASRIAGSRTDTQYF
clone_size: .
v_call: TRBV7-9
j_call: TRBJ2-3
d_call: TRBD2

cdr3_nt: TGTGCCAGCAGGGAAGCGGGAGGGCGAAACTACGAGCAGTACTTC
cdr3_aa: CASREAGGRNYEQYF
clone_size: .
v_call: TRBV2
j_call: TRBJ2-7
d_call: TRBD2

cdr3_nt: TGTGCCAGCAGCTTAGACCTAGCGGGATACAATGAGCAGTTCTTC
cdr3_aa: CASSLDLAGYNEQFF
clone_size: .
v_call: TRBV7-2
j_call: TRBJ2-1
d_call: TRBD2

cdr3_nt: TGTGCCAGCAGAATCGACAGGGCTAGCAATCAGCCCCAGCATTTT
cdr3_aa: CASRIDRASNQPQHF
clone_size: once
v_call: TRBV6-5
j_call: TRBJ1-5
d_call: TRBD1

cdr3_nt: TGTGCCAGTAGTCACAGGGTCACTGAAGCTTTCTTT
cdr3_aa: CASSHRVTEAFF
clone_size: few
v_call: TRBV19
j_call: TRBJ1-1
d_call: .

cdr3_nt: TGTGCCAGCAACGGCCCCAACGGCCTCATGGAGACCCAGTACTTC
cdr3_aa: CASNGPNGLMETQYF
clone_size: .
v_call: TRBV6-5
j_call: TRBJ2-5
d_call: .

cdr3_nt: TGTGCCAGCAGCGTAGGACAGGGAACTAATGAAAAACTGTTTTTT
cdr3_aa: CASSVGQGTNEKLFF
clone_size: once
v_call: TRBV9
j_call: TRBJ1-4
d_call: TRBD1

cdr3_nt: TGCGCCAGCAGCCTACTAGCGGGAGGGTACAATGAGCAGTTCTTC
cdr3_aa: CASSLLAGGYNEQFF
clone_size: .
v_call: TRBV4-3
j_call: TRBJ2-1
d_call: TRBD2

cdr3_nt: TGTGCCAGCCAAGACAGGGAAAATGAAAAACTGTTTTTT
cdr3_aa: CASQDRENEKLFF
clone_size: .
v_call: TRBV9
j_call: TRBJ1-4
d_call: TRBD1

cdr3_nt: TGTGCCAGCAGTTTGGGACTAGCGGGAGACGTTACGCAGTATTTT
cdr3_aa: CASSLGLAGDVTQYF
clone_size: .
v_call: TRBV27
j_call: TRBJ2-3
d_call: TRBD2

cdr3_nt: TGTGCCAGCAGCGTAGACGTGGGGCTCGATGTAGGGACTGAAGCTTTCTTT
cdr3_aa: CASSVDVGLDVGTEAFF
clone_size: .
v_call: TRBV9
j_call: TRBJ1-1
d_call: .

cdr3_nt: TGTGCCAGCAGCCTAGGGATTTCCGGGGCTGAAGCTTTCTTT
cdr3_aa: CASSLGISGAEAFF
clone_size: once
v_call: TRBV7-9
j_call: TRBJ1-1
d_call: .

cdr3_nt: TGTGCCAGCAGCGCGCAGGGGGCTCGCACTGAAGCTTTCTTT
cdr3_aa: CASSAQGARTEAFF
clone_size: .
v_call: TRBV5-4
j_call: TRBJ1-1
d_call: TRBD1

cdr3_nt: TGTGCCAGCAGTCGAACAGGACTTTCGCCCAATGAGCAGTTCTTC
cdr3_aa: CASSRTGLSPNEQFF
clone_size: .
v_call: TRBV6-4
j_call: TRBJ2-1
d_call: .

cdr3_nt: TGTGCCAGCAGCTTAGTTGTAGATACGCAGTATTTT
cdr3_aa: CASSLVVDTQYF
clone_size: .
v_call: TRBV11-2
j_call: TRBJ2-3
d_call: .

cdr3_nt: TGCGCCAGCAGCCCCCGGAACATGGATACGCAGTATTTT
cdr3_aa: CASSPRNMDTQYF
clone_size: .
v_call: TRBV4-1
j_call: TRBJ2-3
d_call: .

cdr3_nt: TGTGCCAGCAGCCCGGGACAGGGGTTGGAGGGATCCACTGAAGCTTTCTTT
cdr3_aa: CASSPGQGLEGSTEAFF
clone_size: once
v_call: TRBV7-3
j_call: TRBJ1-1
d_call: TRBD1

cdr3_nt: TGTGCCAGCAACGGGGAGGGAACAGATACGCAGTATTTT
cdr3_aa: CASNGEGTDTQYF
clone_size: once
v_call: TRBV2
j_call: TRBJ2-3
d_call: TRBD2

cdr3_nt: TGCGCCAGCAGCCAAGGGGCCCTTACTACCTACAATGAGCAGTTCTTC
cdr3_aa: CASSQGALTTYNEQFF
clone_size: .
v_call: TRBV4-3
j_call: TRBJ2-1
d_call: .

cdr3_nt: TGTGCCTGGAAACAGGGGTGGTTAGAGTATTTT
cdr3_aa: CAWKQGWLEYF
clone_size: .
v_call: TRBV30
j_call: TRBJ2-3
d_call: TRBD1

cdr3_nt: TGTGCCAGCAGCTTAGCCACAGCTTTTCGTCCCGACCCCTACAATGAGCAGTTCTTC
cdr3_aa: CASSLATAFRPDPYNEQFF
clone_size: .
v_call: TRBV7-9
j_call: TRBJ2-1
d_call: .

cdr3_nt: TGTGCCAGCAGTGACGGAGGGATCGGCTACACCTTC
cdr3_aa: CASSDGGIGYTF
clone_size: .
v_call: TRBV6-4
j_call: TRBJ1-2
d_call: .

cdr3_nt: TGTGCCAGCAGCTTAGCCGCGAGCATTCAGTACTTC
cdr3_aa: CASSLAASIQYF
clone_size: .
v_call: TRBV7-2
j_call: TRBJ2-4
d_call: .

cdr3_nt: TGTGCCAGCAGCCCTAGTCCGGGGAGCACAGATACGCAGTATTTT
cdr3_aa: CASSPSPGSTDTQYF
clone_size: .
v_call: TRBV7-6
j_call: TRBJ2-3
d_call: .

cdr3_nt: TGTGCCAGCAGCTTAGGGACCCGGGAAACACCGGAGGGTGAAAAACTGTTTTTT
cdr3_aa: CASSLGTRETPEGEKLFF
clone_size: .
v_call: TRBV11-3
j_call: TRBJ1-4
d_call: .

cdr3_nt: TGTGCCAGCAGTTCACCTGGAGGCTATGGCTACACCTTC
cdr3_aa: CASSSPGGYGYTF
clone_size: once
v_call: TRBV28
j_call: TRBJ1-2
d_call: .

cdr3_nt: TGTGCCAGTAGTACGGGACTAGCGGGAGTCTTC
cdr3_aa: CASSTGLAGVF
clone_size: few
v_call: TRBV19
j_call: TRBJ2-1
d_call: TRBD2

cdr3_nt: TGTGCCACCAGCAGAGACAAACGACTAGCGGGAAACGAGCAGTACTTC
cdr3_aa: CATSRDKRLAGNEQYF
clone_size: .
v_call: TRBV15
j_call: TRBJ2-7
d_call: TRBD2

cdr3_nt: TGTGCCAGCAGCTCCAACGTGGACAGCCAAGAGACCCAGTACTTC
cdr3_aa: CASSSNVDSQETQYF
clone_size: .
v_call: TRBV5-6
j_call: TRBJ2-5
d_call: .

cdr3_nt: TGTGCCAGCAGTTACCAATGGGGAAGTGAAGCTTTCTTT
cdr3_aa: CASSYQWGSEAFF
clone_size: .
v_call: TRBV6-5
j_call: TRBJ1-1
d_call: .

cdr3_nt: TGTGCCAGCAGCGTCGCAGGGAGCACAGATACGCAGTATTTT
cdr3_aa: CASSVAGSTDTQYF
clone_size: .
v_call: TRBV9
j_call: TRBJ2-3
d_call: .